This is a list of T cell receptor beta chains from one sample in a study of CD8 T cells in Susac syndrome. TCRdb ran MiXCR on the immunoSEQ multiplex PCR reads and lists one entry per CDR3 protein. The repertoire consists of 120,000 or so distinct CDR3 sequences, with 90% to 95% occurring once and the leading ten covering approximately 0.12%. Sequences were obtained from CD4+ T cells from PBMCs. These receptors all come from a human donor with multiple sclerosis. Each CDR3 is given with its conserved first and last residue. A D gene is named only where the DNA matches it firmly. Clone size is given for some rows only: seen once, a few or many times, or a class if the clone is expanded.

j_call: TRBJ2-1; v_call: TRBV29-1; clone_size: NA; d_call: NA; cdr3_aa: CSARGTSYNEQFF; cdr3_nt: TGCAGCGCCAGAGGGACGTCCTACAATGAGCAGTTCTTC
j_call: TRBJ1-5; v_call: TRBV5-6; clone_size: NA; d_call: NA; cdr3_aa: CASSLGPFQPQHF; cdr3_nt: TGTGCCAGCAGCTTGGGTCCGTTCCAGCCCCAGCATTTT
j_call: TRBJ2-1; v_call: TRBV12-3/TRBV12-4; clone_size: NA; d_call: TRBD1; cdr3_aa: CASSRGQGGNEQFF; cdr3_nt: TGTGCCAGCAGCCGCGGACAGGGTGGAAATGAGCAGTTCTTC
j_call: TRBJ2-7; v_call: TRBV12-3/TRBV12-4; clone_size: NA; d_call: NA; cdr3_aa: CASSSPPGSEQYF; cdr3_nt: TGTGCCAGCAGTTCCCCCCCGGGGAGCGAGCAGTACTTC
j_call: TRBJ2-5; v_call: TRBV30; clone_size: NA; d_call: NA; cdr3_aa: CAWSVGSATQYF; cdr3_nt: TGTGCCTGGAGTGTAGGGTCCGCGACCCAGTACTTC
j_call: TRBJ2-2; v_call: TRBV5-6; clone_size: NA; d_call: TRBD2; cdr3_aa: CASSAGGPRTGELFF; cdr3_nt: TGTGCCAGCAGCGCGGGAGGGCCTCGCACCGGGGAGCTGTTTTTT
j_call: TRBJ2-7; v_call: TRBV18; clone_size: few; d_call: TRBD1; cdr3_aa: CASSPRQGYEQYF; cdr3_nt: TGTGCCAGCTCACCGAGACAGGGGTACGAGCAGTACTTC
j_call: TRBJ2-5; v_call: TRBV5-1; clone_size: NA; d_call: NA; cdr3_aa: CASSLEGVALGTQYF; cdr3_nt: TGCGCCAGCAGCTTGGAAGGCGTAGCCCTCGGGACCCAGTACTTC
j_call: TRBJ2-3; v_call: TRBV3-1; clone_size: NA; d_call: NA; cdr3_aa: CASSPQASADTQYF; cdr3_nt: TGTGCCAGCAGCCCGCAGGCGAGCGCAGATACGCAGTATTTT
j_call: TRBJ2-5; v_call: TRBV5-4; clone_size: NA; d_call: TRBD2; cdr3_aa: CASSLTSGRRGETQYF; cdr3_nt: TGTGCCAGCAGCTTGACTAGCGGGAGAAGGGGGGAGACCCAGTACTTC
j_call: TRBJ2-7; v_call: TRBV10-3; clone_size: NA; d_call: NA; cdr3_aa: CAISENNRDRARIGEQYF; cdr3_nt: TGTGCCATCAGTGAGAATAACCGGGACCGGGCCCGAATTGGCGAGCAGTACTTC
j_call: TRBJ1-1; v_call: TRBV20-1; clone_size: NA; d_call: NA; cdr3_aa: CSARASGNTEAFF; cdr3_nt: TGCAGTGCTAGGGCTTCCGGGAACACTGAAGCTTTCTTT
j_call: TRBJ2-5; v_call: TRBV2; clone_size: once; d_call: NA; cdr3_aa: CASMARSWQTQYF; cdr3_nt: TGTGCCAGCATGGCGAGGAGCTGGCAGACCCAGTACTTC
j_call: TRBJ1-2; v_call: TRBV7-2; clone_size: NA; d_call: NA; cdr3_aa: CASSLQYGYTF; cdr3_nt: TGTGCCAGCAGCTTGCAGTATGGCTACACCTTC
j_call: TRBJ1-2; v_call: TRBV14; clone_size: NA; d_call: NA; cdr3_aa: CASSPNPWGYTF; cdr3_nt: TGTGCCAGCAGCCCAAACCCCTGGGGCTACACCTTC
j_call: TRBJ1-2; v_call: TRBV6-5; clone_size: NA; d_call: TRBD1; cdr3_aa: CASSYSGQGSAGYTF; cdr3_nt: TGTGCCAGCAGTTACTCGGGACAGGGATCGGCCGGCTACACCTTC
j_call: TRBJ1-1; v_call: TRBV20-1; clone_size: NA; d_call: NA; cdr3_aa: CSAGASGAEAFF; cdr3_nt: TGCAGTGCTGGAGCCTCCGGTGCTGAAGCTTTCTTT
j_call: TRBJ1-2; v_call: TRBV12-3/TRBV12-4; clone_size: once; d_call: NA; cdr3_aa: CASSSPPGGYTF; cdr3_nt: TGTGCCAGCAGTTCCCCGCCCGGTGGCTACACCTTC
j_call: TRBJ1-2; v_call: TRBV20-1; clone_size: NA; d_call: NA; cdr3_aa: CSAPQTGTYYGYTF; cdr3_nt: TGCAGTGCTCCCCAGACAGGAACTTACTATGGCTACACCTTC
j_call: TRBJ1-1; v_call: TRBV7-9; clone_size: NA; d_call: TRBD1; cdr3_aa: CASSKSTGGNTEAFF; cdr3_nt: TGTGCCAGCAGCAAATCGACAGGGGGGAACACTGAAGCTTTCTTT
j_call: TRBJ1-5; v_call: TRBV20-1; clone_size: NA; d_call: TRBD1; cdr3_aa: CSARDRASYQPQHF; cdr3_nt: TGCAGTGCTCGGGACAGGGCCTCCTATCAGCCCCAGCATTTT
j_call: TRBJ2-1; v_call: TRBV12-3/TRBV12-4; clone_size: NA; d_call: NA; cdr3_aa: CASSLAQGSF; cdr3_nt: TGTGCCAGCAGTTTAGCCCAGGGAAGCTTC
j_call: TRBJ1-1; v_call: TRBV6-1; clone_size: once; d_call: NA; cdr3_aa: CASSPRTREGDNTEAFF; cdr3_nt: TGTGCCAGCAGTCCACGAACCCGTGAGGGGGATAACACTGAAGCTTTCTTT
j_call: TRBJ1-1; v_call: TRBV5-4; clone_size: NA; d_call: NA; cdr3_aa: CASSLPFPGTEAFF; cdr3_nt: TGTGCCAGCAGCTTGCCATTCCCGGGCACTGAAGCTTTCTTT
j_call: TRBJ2-3; v_call: TRBV30; clone_size: NA; d_call: NA; cdr3_aa: CAWSAGAWSTDTQYF; cdr3_nt: TGTGCCTGGAGTGCCGGTGCATGGAGCACAGATACGCAGTATTTT
j_call: TRBJ2-7; v_call: TRBV4-2; clone_size: NA; d_call: TRBD2; cdr3_aa: CASSQDKSGTSGSPYEQYF; cdr3_nt: TGTGCCAGCAGCCAGGATAAATCTGGGACTAGCGGGAGCCCCTACGAGCAGTACTTC
j_call: TRBJ2-1; v_call: TRBV5-6; clone_size: NA; d_call: NA; cdr3_aa: CASSFVPSSYNEQFF; cdr3_nt: TGTGCCAGCAGCTTTGTCCCCAGCTCCTACAATGAGCAGTTCTTC
j_call: TRBJ1-1; v_call: TRBV3-1; clone_size: NA; d_call: NA; cdr3_aa: CASSQGGGLVTEAFF; cdr3_nt: TGTGCCAGCAGCCAAGGGGGGGGCTTGGTCACTGAAGCTTTCTTT
j_call: TRBJ1-2; v_call: TRBV4-2; clone_size: once; d_call: NA; cdr3_aa: CASSQDRSGYTF; cdr3_nt: TGTGCCAGCAGCCAAGATCGGAGCGGCTACACCTTC
j_call: TRBJ2-2; v_call: TRBV7-9; clone_size: NA; d_call: NA; cdr3_aa: CASSATNTGELFF; cdr3_nt: TGTGCCAGCAGTGCGACGAACACCGGGGAGCTGTTTTTT
j_call: TRBJ2-3; v_call: TRBV18; clone_size: NA; d_call: TRBD2; cdr3_aa: CASATSGGSDTQYF; cdr3_nt: TGTGCCAGCGCGACTAGCGGGGGGTCTGATACGCAGTATTTT
j_call: TRBJ1-5; v_call: TRBV19; clone_size: NA; d_call: TRBD1; cdr3_aa: CASRTGAVYQPQHF; cdr3_nt: TGTGCCAGCAGGACAGGGGCGGTGTATCAGCCCCAGCATTTT
j_call: TRBJ2-6; v_call: TRBV2; clone_size: once; d_call: NA; cdr3_aa: CASSPLSLGANVLTF; cdr3_nt: TGTGCCAGCAGTCCCCTTTCGCTCGGGGCCAACGTCCTGACTTTC
j_call: TRBJ2-3; v_call: TRBV24-1; clone_size: NA; d_call: NA; cdr3_aa: CATSDLLDTQYF; cdr3_nt: TGTGCCACCAGTGATTTGTTGGATACGCAGTATTTT
j_call: TRBJ1-5; v_call: TRBV6-1; clone_size: NA; d_call: TRBD1; cdr3_aa: CASSRDRGRDQPQHF; cdr3_nt: TGTGCCAGCAGTCGGGACAGGGGTAGGGATCAGCCCCAGCATTTT
j_call: TRBJ1-5; v_call: TRBV5-6; clone_size: once; d_call: TRBD1; cdr3_aa: CASSSERDRASYSNQPQHF; cdr3_nt: TGTGCCAGCAGCTCGGAACGGGACAGGGCTTCTTATAGCAATCAGCCCCAGCATTTT